The 25 T cell receptor beta chains below were found in one sample sequenced in a study of cytomegalovirus exposure and HLA in healthy donors. This PCR relied on a set of 60 Vbeta primers and 13 Jbeta primers. Profiling relied on immunoSEQ multiplex PCR, and the TCRdb table lists in-frame clones only, not all of them. The sample holds around 80,000 clones, about 9.5% seen once. Sequencing was done on a sample of PBMCs. The receptors originated from a man aged 60 to 75 in good health and CMV-seropositive.

This clone was detected a few times. The chain is built from TRBV29-1 and TRBJ1-4, with D perhaps TRBD1 (5 bases). Per the germline V gene, CDR1 is SQVTM and CDR2 is ANQGSEA. This CDR3 has 13 amino acids. Trimming stripped 4 bases from V and 7 bases from J, with 13 bases between. In nucleotides, the CDR3 is TGCAGCGTTGGTGGCAGGGTCGGTGAAAAACTGTTTTTT. This sequence encodes CSVGGRVGEKLFF.

The J gene is TRBJ2-5, the V gene TRBV6-1; D is ambiguous. V was shortened by 4 bases and J by 5 bases, with 11 bases between the two germline ends. Germline CDR1 and CDR2: MNHNS and SASEGT. The length of the CDR3 is 13 residues. The CDR3 region has the DNA TGTGCCAGCAGTGTACAGCCCATGGAGACCCAGTACTTC. It translates to CASSVQPMETQYF.

The gene calls are TRBV7-6 and TRBJ2-5, with D uncertain. This CDR3 contains 12 residues. Trimming shortened V by 4 bases and J by 5 bases, and 8 bases separated the two germline ends. Germline-derived CDR1 and CDR2 are SGHVS and FNYEAQ. CDR3 in DNA: TGTGCCAGCAGCTCCAACGCGGAGACCCAGTACTTC. Residues: CASSSNAETQYF.

There are many counts of this clone. V is TRBV29-1 and J is TRBJ2-1; 7 bases are a match to TRBD2. CDR1 SQVTM and CDR2 ANQGSEA come from the germline V gene. The CDR3 extends over 13 amino acids. The V and J ends lost 4 bases and 0 bases, in that order; junction bases with no gene match: 0. This chain's CDR3 is CSVGGSSYNEQFF. CDR3 bases: TGCAGCGTTGGCGGGAGCTCCTACAATGAGCAGTTCTTC.

This chain connects TRBV2 to TRBJ1-6; D may be TRBD1 (6 bases). The CDR3 sequence is 13 residues long. With 8 bases removed from V and 4 bases from J, the gap between germline ends came to 9 bases. CDR1 SNHLY and CDR2 FYNNEI come from the germline V gene. In DNA, the CDR3 is TGTGCCAGCGGGGACACTTATAATTCACCCCTCCACTTT. Its translation: CASGDTYNSPLHF.

This clone was counted only a few times. The chain employs TRBV10-2 and TRBJ1-3; D might be TRBD1 (5 bases). The germline V gene encodes CDR1 WSHSY and CDR2 SAAADI. V was trimmed by 8 bases and J by 0 bases, leaving 14 bases between them. This CDR3 region has 15 residues. Written as DNA, the CDR3 is TGCGCCAGCCGGTCCTTCGGGGGCTCTGGAAACACCATATATTTT. It specifies CASRSFGGSGNTIYF.

Only a few counts were recorded for this clone. Other DNA sequences in the same sample also yield this CDR3. The rearrangement links TRBV5-1 to TRBJ2-5, with TRBD1 matching 11 bases. Germline assignment: CDR1 SGHRS and CDR2 YFSETQ. With 1 base clipped from V and 5 bases from J, the junction kept 7 bases outside the gene matches. The CDR3 length is 16 residues. For the CDR3, the DNA is TGCGCCAGCAGCTTGCGAGGGACAGGGGGATGGGAGACCCAGTACTTC. Translation gives CASSLRGTGGWETQYF.

This clone was counted a few times. The gene calls are TRBV7-2 and TRBJ2-3, with no clear D. The germline V and J ends were trimmed by 7 bases and 1 base, with 6 bases remaining between them. CDR3 length: 12 residues. Germline V gives CDR1 SGHTA, CDR2 FQGNSA. This chain's CDR3 is CASNQGTDTQYF. The CDR3 DNA follows: TGTGCCAGCAACCAGGGCACAGATACGCAGTATTTT. Together with reference TRBV7-2 and TRBJ2-3, the CDR3 gives the full variable domain: GAGVSQSPSNKVTEKGKDVELRCDPISGHTALYWYRQSLGQGLEFLIYFQGNSAPDKSGLPSDRFSAERTGGSVSTLTIQRTQQEDSAVYLCASNQGTDTQYFGPGTRLTVL.

This rearrangement joins TRBV30 to TRBJ2-3, with 11 positions matching TRBD2. The CDR3 totals 13 residues. V shed 1 base and J 11 bases; nucleotides not matched to a gene: 5. In germline, CDR1 is GTSNPN, CDR2 SVGIG (reference sequence). This CDR3 reads CAWSGLAGWGQYF. The CDR3 DNA follows: TGTGCCTGGAGTGGACTAGCGGGGTGGGGGCAGTATTTT.

The chain has TRBV29-1 and TRBJ2-2; 12 positions match TRBD1. Germline-derived CDR1 and CDR2 are SQVTM and ANQGSEA. Trimming at V came to 3 bases and at J to 6 bases, leaving 5 bases not matched to a gene. CDR3 length: 15 amino acids. The CDR3 is CSVDRGQGASGELFF. In DNA form, the CDR3 reads TGCAGCGTTGACAGGGGACAGGGGGCCTCCGGGGAGCTGTTTTTT.

The chain is built from TRBV30 and TRBJ1-4; the match to TRBD1 covers 7 bases. The CDR3 totals 14 residues. Germline V gene data show CDR1 as GTSNPN and CDR2 as SVGIG (reference sequence). The V segment lost 6 bases and the J segment 3 bases; nucleotides outside the gene matches: 7. The CDR3 region has the DNA TGTGCCTGCCAAGGGACAGCACCTAATGAAAAACTGTTTTTT. Amino acids: CACQGTAPNEKLFF. The full variable domain, rest sourced from reference TRBV30 and TRBJ1-4, is SQTIHQWPATLVQPVGSPLSLECTVEGTSNPNLYWYRQAAGRGLQLLFYSVGIGQISSEVPQNLSASRPQDRQFILSSKKLLLSDSGFYLCACQGTAPNEKLFFGSGTQLSVL.

At least ten counts were recorded for this clone. This chain connects TRBV29-1 to TRBJ2-5, with D perhaps matching TRBD1 (5 bases). Per the germline V gene, CDR1 is SQVTM and CDR2 is ANQGSEA. V lost 4 bases and J lost 3, with 6 bases in between. CDR3 length: 11 amino acids. Here the CDR3 DNA reads TGCAGCGTTGGACAGAAAGAGACCCAGTACTTC. Translation: CSVGQKETQYF.

CDR3 DNA: TGTGCCAGCAGCTTAGACCCGACTAGCCGCACAGATACGCAGTATTTT. Protein product: CASSLDPTSRTDTQYF. This chain connects TRBV11-2 to TRBJ2-3, with 7 bases fitting TRBD2. The CDR3 is made up of 16 amino acids. V gave up 0 bases and J gave up 1 base; unmatched junction bases: 4. The germline V gene has CDR1 SGHAT and CDR2 FQNNGV.

A remark on this clone: At one end the junction does not follow the germline gene, possibly because of a read error. Other DNA sequences of this sample code for an identical CDR3. This chain links TRBV6-5 with TRBJ2-7, with D possibly being TRBD2 (6 bases). Germline lookup yields CDR1 MNHEY and CDR2 SVGAGI. The CDR3 totals 12 residues. In DNA form, the CDR3 reads TGTGCAAGCAGTTCGACTAGCTACGAGCAGTACTTC. Translation gives CASSSTSYEQYF.

This clone was counted only a few times. The gene calls are TRBV28 and TRBJ1-1; 7 positions match TRBD1. Trimming removed 4 bases from V and 0 bases from J; junction bases left unmatched: 2. This CDR3 region has 14 residues. Germline V CDR1 and CDR2: MDHEN, SYDVKM. CDR3 in amino acids: CASSSGTVNTEAFF. Written as DNA, the CDR3 is TGTGCCAGCAGTTCGGGGACAGTGAACACTGAAGCTTTCTTT. The full variable domain, its missing parts supplied by reference TRBV28 and TRBJ1-1, is DVKVTQSSRYLVKRTGEKVFLECVQDMDHENMFWYRQDPGLGLRLIYFSYDVKMKEKGDIPEGYSVSREKKERFSLILESASTNQTSMYLCASSSGTVNTEAFFGQGTRLTVV.

The gene calls are TRBV11-2 and TRBJ2-1; 7 bases match TRBD1. CDR3 length: 15 residues. CDR1 is SGHAT and CDR2 is FQNNGV in the germline V gene. Unmatched junction bases numbered 12, after V lost 4 bases and J lost 9 bases. CDR3 in DNA: TGTGCCAGCAGCTCACGTCTTATAGACAGGGCTGAGCAGTTCTTC. Translation gives CASSSRLIDRAEQFF.

The chain carries TRBV18 and TRBJ2-5; no definite D call. CDR3 length: 13 residues. Germline CDR1 reads KGHSH; CDR2 reads LQKENI. With 0 bases removed from V and 5 bases from J, the gap between germline ends came to 7 bases. DNA of the CDR3: TGTGCCAGCTCACCACCTGAGGTGGAGACCCAGTACTTC. Protein sequence: CASSPPEVETQYF.

The chain links TRBV7-3 to TRBJ2-2, with 7 bases fitting TRBD1. Trimming took 6 bases from V and 1 from J; bases not matched to a gene: 5. This CDR3 is 15 amino acids long. The V gene's germline CDR1 is SGHTA and CDR2 FQGTGA. CDR3 in amino acids: CASSKGAVNTGELFF. The CDR3, as DNA: TGTGCCAGCAGTAAGGGGGCGGTGAACACCGGGGAGCTGTTTTTT.

The chain couples TRBV4-1 to TRBJ2-1; tentative D call: TRBD2 (6 bases). The CDR3 consists of 14 residues. V was shortened by 4 bases and J by 9 bases, with 16 bases between the two germline ends. The germline CDR1 and CDR2 sequences are MGHRA and YSYEKL. CDR3 sequence reads: CASSPQRRDGEQFF. CDR3 DNA sequence: TGCGCCAGCAGCCCCCAGCGGAGGGACGGTGAGCAGTTCTTC.

Only a few counts were recorded for this clone. This sequence joins TRBV7-2 and TRBJ2-7; 10 positions match TRBD2. V was clipped by 5 bases and J by 0 bases; unmatched bases: 7. Looked up from germline, CDR1 is SGHTA and CDR2 is FQGNSA. This CDR3 has 16 residues. CDR3 DNA sequence: TGTGCCAGCAGCCAAACTAGCGGGACCTACTCCTACGAGCAGTACTTC. It encodes CASSQTSGTYSYEQYF.

Only a few counts were recorded for this clone. This chain links TRBV30 with TRBJ1-1, with 8 bases matching TRBD1. CDR3 size: 13 residues. Germline V CDR1 and CDR2: GTSNPN, SVGIG (reference sequence). As DNA, the CDR3 is TGTGCAATACAGGGGGAGCAGAACACTGAAGCTTTCTTT. It translates to CAIQGEQNTEAFF.

For this clone: One end of the junction varies from germline; a read error may be responsible. The chain links TRBV7-7 to TRBJ2-5; D not certain. The CDR3 extends over 13 amino acids. The germline CDR1 and CDR2 sequences are SSHAT and FNYEAQ (reference sequence). The CDR3 region is CASSLENSETQYF. The CDR3 DNA is TGTGCTAGCAGCTTAGAGAACAGCGAGACCCAGTACTTC. The variable domain in full, completed from reference TRBV7-7 and TRBJ2-5, reads GAGVSQSPRYKVTKRGQDVTLRCDPISSHATLYWYQQALGQGPEFLTYFNYEAQPDKSGLPSDRFSAERPEGSISTLTIQRTEQRDSAMYRCASSLENSETQYFGPGTRLLVL.

A few counts support this clone. J is TRBJ2-3 and V is TRBV11-2; D is possibly TRBD1 (7 bases). This CDR3 has 16 residues. The V end was cut by 3 bases, the J end by 6 bases, with 19 bases between. Germline CDR1 and CDR2: SGHAT and FQNNGV. CDR3 nucleotides: TGTGCCAGCAGCTTTGGAGGGGGCGCGAGGGGGGATACGCAGTATTTT. Translated: CASSFGGGARGDTQYF.

The J gene is TRBJ1-2, the V gene TRBV12-5, with D tentatively TRBD1 (5 bases). Deletions cut 2 bases from V and 6 bases from J, with 25 bases between. This CDR3 comprises 18 residues. CDR1 is LGHNT, CDR2 FRNRAP, per germline. CDR3 in amino acids: CASGLSDSTRVEVHGYTF. CDR3 sequence (DNA): TGTGCTAGTGGTTTGTCAGACAGCACCCGTGTTGAGGTCCATGGCTACACCTTC.

This clone was observed a handful of times. The genes are TRBV6-1 and TRBJ2-1; a weak D match, TRBD2 (6 bases). The CDR3 length is 14 residues. The V end was cut by 2 bases, the J end by 9 bases, with 14 bases between. In germline, CDR1 is MNHNS, CDR2 SASEGT. The CDR3 DNA reads TGTGCCAGCAGTGAACGTTTGGGGGGAGGTGAGCAGTTCTTC. Protein sequence: CASSERLGGGEQFF.